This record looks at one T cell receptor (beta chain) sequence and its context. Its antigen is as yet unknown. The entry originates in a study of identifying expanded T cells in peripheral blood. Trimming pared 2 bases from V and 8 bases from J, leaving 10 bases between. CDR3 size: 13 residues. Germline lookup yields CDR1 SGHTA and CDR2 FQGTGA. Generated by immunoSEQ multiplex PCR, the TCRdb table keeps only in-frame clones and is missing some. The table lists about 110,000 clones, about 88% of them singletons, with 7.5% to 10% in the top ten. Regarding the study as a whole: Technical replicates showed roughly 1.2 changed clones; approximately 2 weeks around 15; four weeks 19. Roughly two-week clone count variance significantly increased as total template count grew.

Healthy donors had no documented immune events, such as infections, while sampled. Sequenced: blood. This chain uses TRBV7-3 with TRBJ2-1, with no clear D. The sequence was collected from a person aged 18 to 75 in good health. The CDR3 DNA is TGTGCCAGCAGCTTATCCCCGAAAGATGAGCAGTTCTTC. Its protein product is CASSLSPKDEQFF.